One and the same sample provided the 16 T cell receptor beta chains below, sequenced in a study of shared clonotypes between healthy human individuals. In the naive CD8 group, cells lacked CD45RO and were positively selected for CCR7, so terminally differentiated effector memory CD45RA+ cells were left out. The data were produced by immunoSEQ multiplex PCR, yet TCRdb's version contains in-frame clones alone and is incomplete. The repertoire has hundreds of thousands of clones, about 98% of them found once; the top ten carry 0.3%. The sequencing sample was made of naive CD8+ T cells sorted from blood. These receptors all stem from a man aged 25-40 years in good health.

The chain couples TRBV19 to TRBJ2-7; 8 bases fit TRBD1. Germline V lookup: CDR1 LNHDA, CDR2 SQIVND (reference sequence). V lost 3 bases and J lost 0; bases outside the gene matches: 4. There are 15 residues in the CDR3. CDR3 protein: CASSIGTGFSYEQYF. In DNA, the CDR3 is TGTGCCAGTAGTATCGGGACAGGCTTCTCCTACGAGCAGTACTTC. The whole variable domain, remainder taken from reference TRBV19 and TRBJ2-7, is DGGITQSPKYLFRKEGQNVTLSCEQNLNHDAMYWYRQDPGQGLRLIYYSQIVNDFQKGDIAEGYSVSREKKESFPLTVTSAQKNPTAFYLCASSIGTGFSYEQYFGPGTRLTVT.

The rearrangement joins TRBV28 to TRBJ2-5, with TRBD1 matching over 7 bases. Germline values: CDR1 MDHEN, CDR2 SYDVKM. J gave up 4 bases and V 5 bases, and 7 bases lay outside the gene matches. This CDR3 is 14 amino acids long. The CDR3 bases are TGTGCCAGCAGTCTGACAGGGTACCGAGAGACCCAGTACTTC. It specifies CASSLTGYRETQYF.

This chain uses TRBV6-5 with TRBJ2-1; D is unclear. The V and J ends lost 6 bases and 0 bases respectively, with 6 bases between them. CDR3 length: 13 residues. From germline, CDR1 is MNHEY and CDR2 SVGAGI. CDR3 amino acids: CASRDSSYNEQFF. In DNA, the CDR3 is TGTGCCAGCAGGGATTCCTCCTACAATGAGCAGTTCTTC.

The CDR3, as DNA: TGTGCCAGCAGCCCAGGACTAGCGGGAGCCAATGAGCAGTTCTTC. Translated: CASSPGLAGANEQFF. V gene TRBV9 combines with J gene TRBJ2-1, with TRBD2 matching 13 bases. V was clipped by 4 bases and J by 6 bases; unmatched bases: 4. Germline V gene data show CDR1 as SGDLS and CDR2 as YYNGEE. This CDR3 region has 15 residues.

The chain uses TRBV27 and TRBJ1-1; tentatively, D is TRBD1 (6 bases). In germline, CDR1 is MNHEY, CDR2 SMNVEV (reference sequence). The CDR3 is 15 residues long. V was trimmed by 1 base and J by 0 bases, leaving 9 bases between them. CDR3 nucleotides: TGTGCCAGCAGTTTATGGGGGGCATTGAACACTGAAGCTTTCTTT. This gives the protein CASSLWGALNTEAFF.

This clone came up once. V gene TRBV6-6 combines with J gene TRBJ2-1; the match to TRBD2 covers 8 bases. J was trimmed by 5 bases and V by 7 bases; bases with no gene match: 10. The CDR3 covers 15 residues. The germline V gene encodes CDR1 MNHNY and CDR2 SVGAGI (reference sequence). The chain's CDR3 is CASNIRLAKNNEQFF. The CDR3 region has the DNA TGTGCCAGCAATATTAGACTAGCGAAAAACAATGAGCAGTTCTTC.

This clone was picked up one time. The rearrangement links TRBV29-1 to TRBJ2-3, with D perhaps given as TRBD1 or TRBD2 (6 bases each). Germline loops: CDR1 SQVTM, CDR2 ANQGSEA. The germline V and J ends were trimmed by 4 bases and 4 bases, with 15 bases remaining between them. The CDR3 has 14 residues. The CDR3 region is CSVVMTGAADTQYF. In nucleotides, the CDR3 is TGCAGCGTTGTTATGACGGGGGCGGCAGATACGCAGTATTTT.

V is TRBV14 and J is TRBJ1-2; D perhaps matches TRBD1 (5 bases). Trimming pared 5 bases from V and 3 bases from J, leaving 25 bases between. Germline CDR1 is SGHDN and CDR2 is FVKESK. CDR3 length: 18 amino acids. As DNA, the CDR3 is TGTGCCAGCAGCGGAGGATTGACAGCCGCTGGGGATCACTATGGCTACACCTTC. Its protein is CASSGGLTAAGDHYGYTF.

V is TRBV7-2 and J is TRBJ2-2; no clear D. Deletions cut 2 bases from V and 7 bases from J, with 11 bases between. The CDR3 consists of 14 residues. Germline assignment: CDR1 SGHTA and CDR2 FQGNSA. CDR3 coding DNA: TGTGCCAGCAGCTTAAACGCTCCGGTCGGGGAGCTGTTTTTT. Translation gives CASSLNAPVGELFF.

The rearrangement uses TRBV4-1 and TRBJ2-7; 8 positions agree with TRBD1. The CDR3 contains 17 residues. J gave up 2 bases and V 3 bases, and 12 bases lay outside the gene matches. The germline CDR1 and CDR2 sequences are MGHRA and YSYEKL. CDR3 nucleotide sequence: TGCGCCAGCAGCCAGTCAACCCCGGACAGGGCCCCCTACGAGCAGTACTTC. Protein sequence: CASSQSTPDRAPYEQYF.

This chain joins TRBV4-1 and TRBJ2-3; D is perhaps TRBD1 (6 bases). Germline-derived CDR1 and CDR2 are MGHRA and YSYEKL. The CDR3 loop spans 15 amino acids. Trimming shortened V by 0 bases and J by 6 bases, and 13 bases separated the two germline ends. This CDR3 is CASSQDRTGLDTQYF. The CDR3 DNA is TGCGCCAGCAGCCAAGATCGTACAGGGTTGGATACGCAGTATTTT.

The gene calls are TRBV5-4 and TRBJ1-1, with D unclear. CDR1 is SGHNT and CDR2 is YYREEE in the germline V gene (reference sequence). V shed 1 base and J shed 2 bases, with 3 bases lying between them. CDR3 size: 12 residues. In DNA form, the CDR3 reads TGTGCCAGCAGCTTGTTTAACACTGAAGCTTTCTTT. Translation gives CASSLFNTEAFF.

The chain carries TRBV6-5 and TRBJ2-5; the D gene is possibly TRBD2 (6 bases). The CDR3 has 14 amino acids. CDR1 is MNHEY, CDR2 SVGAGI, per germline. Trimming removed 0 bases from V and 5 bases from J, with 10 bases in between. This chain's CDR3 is CASSYSEGLETQYF. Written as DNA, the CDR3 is TGTGCCAGCAGTTACTCGGAGGGTCTCGAGACCCAGTACTTC.

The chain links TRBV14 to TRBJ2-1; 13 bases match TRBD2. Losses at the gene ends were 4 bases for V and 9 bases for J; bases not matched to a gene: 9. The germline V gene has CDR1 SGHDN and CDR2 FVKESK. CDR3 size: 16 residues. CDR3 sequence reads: CASSPIGLAGEVEQFF. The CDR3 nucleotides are TGTGCCAGCAGCCCAATCGGACTAGCGGGAGAGGTTGAGCAGTTCTTC.

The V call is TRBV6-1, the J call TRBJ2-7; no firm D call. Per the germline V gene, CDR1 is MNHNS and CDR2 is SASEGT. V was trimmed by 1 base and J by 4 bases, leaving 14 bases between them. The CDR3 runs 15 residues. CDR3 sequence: CASSEDGYPGYEQYF. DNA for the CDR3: TGTGCCAGCAGTGAAGATGGTTATCCTGGATACGAGCAGTACTTC.

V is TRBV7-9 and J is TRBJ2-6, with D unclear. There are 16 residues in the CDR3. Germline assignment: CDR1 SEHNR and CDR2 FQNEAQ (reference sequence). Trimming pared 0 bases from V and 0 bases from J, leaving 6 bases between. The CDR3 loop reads CASSLALASGANVLTF. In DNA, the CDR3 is TGTGCCAGCAGCTTAGCATTAGCCTCTGGGGCCAACGTCCTGACTTTC.